This T cell receptor (beta chain) was retrieved from a study of OX40 agonist ivuxolimab in advanced cancers. On the study more broadly: People in dose escalation had one of these cancers: hepatocellular carcinoma, melanoma, renal cell or head and neck cancer.

TCRdb keeps only in-frame clones here, not all; method: immunoSEQ multiplex PCR. The profile covers approximately 44,000 clones, with 86% appearing a single time and 0.35% to 0.45% taken by the ten largest. This clone was picked up a small number of times. V gave up 3 bases and J gave up 1 base, with 6 bases separating them. This CDR3 spans 13 amino acids. Germline V gene lookup returns CDR1 MDHEN and CDR2 SYDVKM. This material consisted of CD4+ or CD8+ T cells sorted from blood, taken in a trial of the OX40 agonist ivuxolimab. This clonotype was obtained from an adult with an advanced solid tumor such as melanoma, head and neck, liver or kidney cancer. The chain is built from TRBV28 and TRBJ1-1; D is ambiguous. The CDR3 is CASSLRGNTEAFF. DNA of the CDR3: TGTGCCAGCAGTTTGCGGGGGAACACTGAAGCTTTCTTT.